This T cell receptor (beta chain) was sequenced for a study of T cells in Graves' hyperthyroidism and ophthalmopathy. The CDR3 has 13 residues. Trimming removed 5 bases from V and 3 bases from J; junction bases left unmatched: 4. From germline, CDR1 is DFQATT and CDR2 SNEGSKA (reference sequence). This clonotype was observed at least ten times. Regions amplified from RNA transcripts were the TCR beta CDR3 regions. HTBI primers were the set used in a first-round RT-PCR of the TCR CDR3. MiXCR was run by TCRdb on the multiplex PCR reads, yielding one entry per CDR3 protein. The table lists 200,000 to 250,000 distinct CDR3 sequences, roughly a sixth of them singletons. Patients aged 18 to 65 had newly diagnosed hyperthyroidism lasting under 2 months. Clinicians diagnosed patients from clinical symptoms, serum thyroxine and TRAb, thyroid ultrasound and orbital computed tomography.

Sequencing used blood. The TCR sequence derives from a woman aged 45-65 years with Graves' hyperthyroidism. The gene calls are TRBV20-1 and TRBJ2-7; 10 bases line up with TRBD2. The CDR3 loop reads CSAGLAVLYEQYF. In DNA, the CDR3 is TGCAGTGCTGGACTAGCGGTTCTCTACGAGCAGTACTTC.